What follows describes a single TCR beta chain. No antigen is known for it. Sorts that each held 300,000 or so cells were run in triplicate for every CD8+ T cell subset. This sample is part of a study of CXCR3-negative and CXCR3-positive naive CD8 T cells. Turning to the study itself: There were roughly 140 million TRB reads altogether, and each library had about 1.5 +/- 0.3 million of them. Overall study results and limits: Diversity was high in both naive subsets and much lower in memory cells.

CDR1 and CDR2 from the germline V gene are SQVTM and ANQGSEA. The CDR3 is made up of 12 amino acids. The method, 5' RACE with UMI labels, was used to prepare the TRB cDNA libraries. From its re-call of the 5' RACE reads, TCRdb lists each CDR3 protein once, without DNA. This sample's clone table lists about 56,000 distinct CDR3 sequences. The sample taken for sequencing was memory CD8+ T cells from blood. This chain links TRBV29-1 with TRBJ2-2; as DNA is missing, the TRBD1 call by TCRdb cannot be tested. This TCR came from a human donor in good health. Some clones in this sample may be carry-over from other donors' samples. The CDR3 region is CSAPGDTGELFF.